Presented here are 2 T cell receptor beta chains from one specimen sequenced in a study of ipilimumab plus nivolumab after autologous stem cell transplantation. Generated by immunoSEQ multiplex PCR, the TCRdb table keeps only in-frame clones and is missing some. This table has tens of thousands of clones, about 88% appearing once. The sample was PBMCs, taken in a trial of ipilimumab plus nivolumab as post-transplant consolidation. The receptors come from a male donor with multiple myeloma.

This sequence joins TRBV28 and TRBJ1-2; 7 nucleotides agree with TRBD1. Germline lookup yields CDR1 MDHEN and CDR2 SYDVKM. J was trimmed by 4 bases and V by 6 bases; bases with no gene match: 26. The CDR3 covers 20 residues. The CDR3 sequence is CASSLITPNPGDSRGYGYTF. The DNA for the CDR3 is TGTGCCAGCAGCTTGATCACCCCTAACCCAGGGGACAGCCGGGGCTATGGCTACACCTTC.

This chain uses TRBV15 with TRBJ2-1; weak D call: TRBD2 (5 bases). Germline CDR1 LNHNV, CDR2 YYDKDF (reference sequence). The CDR3 sequence is 14 residues long. V lost 6 bases to trimming and J lost 5 bases, with 14 bases between them. The CDR3, as DNA: TGTGCCACCAGTCGGGAAAGGGAGAACAATGAGCAGTTCTTC. It is translated as CATSRERENNEQFF.